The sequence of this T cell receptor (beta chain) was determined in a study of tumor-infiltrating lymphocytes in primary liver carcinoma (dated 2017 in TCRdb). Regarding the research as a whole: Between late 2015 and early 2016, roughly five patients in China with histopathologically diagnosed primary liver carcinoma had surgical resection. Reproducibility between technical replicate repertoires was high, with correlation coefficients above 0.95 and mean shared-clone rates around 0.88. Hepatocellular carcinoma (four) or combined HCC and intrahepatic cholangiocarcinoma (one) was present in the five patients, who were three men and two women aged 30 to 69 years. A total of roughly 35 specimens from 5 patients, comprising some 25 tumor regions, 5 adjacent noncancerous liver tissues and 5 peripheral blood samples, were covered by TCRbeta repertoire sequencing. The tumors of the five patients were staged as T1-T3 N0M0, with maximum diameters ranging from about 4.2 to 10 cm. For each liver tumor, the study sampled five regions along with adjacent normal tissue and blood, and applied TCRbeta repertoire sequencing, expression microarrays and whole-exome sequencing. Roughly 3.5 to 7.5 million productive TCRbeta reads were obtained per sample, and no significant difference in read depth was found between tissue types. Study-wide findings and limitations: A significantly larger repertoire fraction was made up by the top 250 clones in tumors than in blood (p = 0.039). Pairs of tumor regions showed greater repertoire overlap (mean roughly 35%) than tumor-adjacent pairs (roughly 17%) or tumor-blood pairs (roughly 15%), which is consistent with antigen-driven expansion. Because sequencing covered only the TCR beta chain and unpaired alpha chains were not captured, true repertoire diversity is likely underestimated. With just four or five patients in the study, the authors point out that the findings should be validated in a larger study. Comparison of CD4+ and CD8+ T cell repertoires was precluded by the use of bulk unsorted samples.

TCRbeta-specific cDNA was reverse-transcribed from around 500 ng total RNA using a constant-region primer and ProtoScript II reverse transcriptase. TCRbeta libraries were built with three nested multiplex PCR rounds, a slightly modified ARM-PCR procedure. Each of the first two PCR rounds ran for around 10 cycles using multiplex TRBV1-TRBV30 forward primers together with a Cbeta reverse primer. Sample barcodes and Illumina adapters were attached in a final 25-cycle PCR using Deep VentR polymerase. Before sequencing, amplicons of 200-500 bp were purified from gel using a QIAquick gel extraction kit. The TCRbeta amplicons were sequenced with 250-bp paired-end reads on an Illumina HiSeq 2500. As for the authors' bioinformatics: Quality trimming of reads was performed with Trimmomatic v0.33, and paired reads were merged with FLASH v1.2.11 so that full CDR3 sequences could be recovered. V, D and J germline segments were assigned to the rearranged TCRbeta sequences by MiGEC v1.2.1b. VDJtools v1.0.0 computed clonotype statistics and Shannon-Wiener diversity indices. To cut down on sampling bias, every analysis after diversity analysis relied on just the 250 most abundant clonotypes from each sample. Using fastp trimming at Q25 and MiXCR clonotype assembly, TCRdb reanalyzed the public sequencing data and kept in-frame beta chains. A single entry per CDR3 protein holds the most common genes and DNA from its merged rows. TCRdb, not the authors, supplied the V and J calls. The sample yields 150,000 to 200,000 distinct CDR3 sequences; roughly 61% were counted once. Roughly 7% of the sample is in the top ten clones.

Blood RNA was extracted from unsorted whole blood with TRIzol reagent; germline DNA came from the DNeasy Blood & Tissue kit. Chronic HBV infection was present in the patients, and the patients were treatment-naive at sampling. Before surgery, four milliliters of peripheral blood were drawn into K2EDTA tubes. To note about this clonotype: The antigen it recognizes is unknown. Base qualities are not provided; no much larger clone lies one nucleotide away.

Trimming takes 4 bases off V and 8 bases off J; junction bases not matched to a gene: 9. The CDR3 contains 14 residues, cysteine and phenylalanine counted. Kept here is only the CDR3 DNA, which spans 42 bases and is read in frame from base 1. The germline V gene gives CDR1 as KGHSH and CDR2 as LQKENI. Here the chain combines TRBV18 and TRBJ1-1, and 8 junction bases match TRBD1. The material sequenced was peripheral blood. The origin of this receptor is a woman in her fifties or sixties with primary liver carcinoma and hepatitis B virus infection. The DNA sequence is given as TGTGCCAGCTCACAGCAGGGGGCCAGTCGGGAAGCTTTCTTT. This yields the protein CASSQQGASREAFF.